Reported below is one T cell receptor beta chain. Its antigen is undetermined. The data stem from a study of T cell responses to AZD1222 COVID-19 vaccine. The CDR3 runs 14 residues. The V end lost 3 bases, the J end lost 8 bases, and 16 bases lay between the germline ends. Germline V CDR1 and CDR2: LNHDA, SQIVND (reference sequence). Some clones are missing from TCRdb's copy, which holds only in-frame ones; the method was immunoSEQ multiplex PCR. This sample has about 120,000 clones, with 85% to 95% found just once. Whether given at about 4 or about 12 weeks, second doses were pooled. General observations from the study: At 160-218 and 743-854, vaccine-associated CD4 TCRs were dominant, and they spanned spike. Targeting of unmutated variant regions was reportedly seen in nearly half of spike-specific TCRs. Two AZD1222 doses significantly raised spike-specific TCR breadth and depth over controls.

The starting material was peripheral blood, obtained 28 days after the second AZD1222 dose. This chain connects TRBV19 to TRBJ1-1; D is possibly TRBD1 (6 bases). This clonotype originated in an adult who received the AZD1222 COVID-19 vaccine. In nucleotides, the CDR3 is TGTGCCAGTAGTATTAGTAGGAGGGGGACAGAAGCTTTCTTT. It translates to CASSISRRGTEAFF.